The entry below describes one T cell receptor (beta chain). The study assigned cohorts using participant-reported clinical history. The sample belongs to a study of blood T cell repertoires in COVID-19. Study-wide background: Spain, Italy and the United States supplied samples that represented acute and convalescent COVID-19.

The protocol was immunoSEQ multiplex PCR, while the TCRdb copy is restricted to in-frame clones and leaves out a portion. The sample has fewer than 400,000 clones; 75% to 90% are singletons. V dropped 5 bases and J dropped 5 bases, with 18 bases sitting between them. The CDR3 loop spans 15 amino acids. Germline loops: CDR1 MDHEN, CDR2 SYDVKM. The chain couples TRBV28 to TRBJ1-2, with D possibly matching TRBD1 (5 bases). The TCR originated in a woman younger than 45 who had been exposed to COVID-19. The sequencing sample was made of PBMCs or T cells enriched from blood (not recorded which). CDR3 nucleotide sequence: TGTGCCAGCAGTCCTTCCGGGGGGGTCGCATATGGCTACACCTTC. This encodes CASSPSGGVAYGYTF.